Below are 14 T cell receptor beta chains sequenced from a single sample in a study of blood T cell repertoires in COVID-19. The data were produced by immunoSEQ multiplex PCR, yet TCRdb's version contains in-frame clones alone and is incomplete. Of 39,000 or so clones listed, approximately 90% are singletons. The sequenced sample was peripheral blood. The source of these receptors is a man in his fifties with active COVID-19.

This chain uses TRBV9 with TRBJ1-1, with 8 bases fitting TRBD1. The CDR3 is 14 amino acids. Per germline, CDR1 SGDLS and CDR2 YYNGEE. V was pared by 3 bases and J by 4 bases, with 5 bases of the junction left unmatched. This CDR3 is CASSATTGGTEAFF. The DNA of the CDR3 is TGTGCCAGCAGCGCAACTACAGGGGGCACTGAAGCTTTCTTT. Looking up the rest from reference TRBV9 and TRBJ1-1 gives the full variable domain: DSGVTQTPKHLITATGQRVTLRCSPRSGDLSVYWYQQSLDQGLQFLIQYYNGEERAKGNILERFSAQQFPDLHSELNLSSLELGDSALYFCASSATTGGTEAFFGQGTRLTVV.

J is TRBJ1-3 and V is TRBV18, with unresolved D. The germline gives CDR1 KGHSH, CDR2 LQKENI. V was cut by 3 bases and J by 0 bases, with 9 bases left in between. The CDR3 has 15 amino acids. In nucleotides, the CDR3 is TGTGCCAGCTCACCTTACGGGAGCTCTGGAAACACCATATATTTT. It codes for CASSPYGSSGNTIYF.

The chain is built from TRBV6-2 or TRBV6-3 and TRBJ2-5; possibly TRBD2 for D (6 bases). V shed 5 bases and J shed 4 bases, with 17 bases lying between them. This CDR3 has 15 residues. From germline, CDR1 is MNHEY and CDR2 SVGEGT. For the CDR3, the DNA is TGTGCCAGCAGTGGGGGGTCCGGAACCATAGAGACCCAGTACTTC. Encoded protein: CASSGGSGTIETQYF.

This rearrangement joins TRBV30 to TRBJ2-5, with TRBD2 matching 13 bases. This CDR3 is built from 13 residues. V lost 3 bases to trimming and J lost 5 bases; unmatched junction nucleotides: 0. Germline CDR1 and CDR2: GTSNPN and SVGIG (reference sequence). CDR3 sequence reads: CAWRTSGRETQYF. DNA for the CDR3: TGTGCCTGGAGGACTAGCGGGAGGGAGACCCAGTACTTC.

This clone was detected only once. The V call is TRBV7-2, the J call TRBJ2-6; a weak D match, TRBD1 (5 bases). The V end was cut by 5 bases, the J end by 2 bases, with 13 bases between. Looked up from germline, CDR1 is SGHTA and CDR2 is FQGNSA. The CDR3 contains 16 residues. In nucleotides, the CDR3 is TGTGCCAGCAGCCCCCCCCCAGGGACTGGGGCCAACGTCCTGACTTTC. This translates into CASSPPPGTGANVLTF.

This clone was found once. This chain links TRBV29-1 with TRBJ1-1; 7 bases align to TRBD1. The junction had 7 bases not matched to a gene; V was cut back by 6 bases and J by 3 bases. CDR3 length equals 13 residues. The germline CDR1 and CDR2 sequences are SQVTM and ANQGSEA. The CDR3 DNA sequence: TGCAGCGTCCGGACAGGCTCCTACACTGAAGCTTTCTTT. As protein: CSVRTGSYTEAFF.

This CDR3 is CASSVGADTQYF. Here the CDR3 DNA reads TGTGCCAGCAGCGTGGGAGCAGATACGCAGTATTTT. The chain carries TRBV9 and TRBJ2-3; a weak D match, TRBD2 (5 bases). The CDR3 consists of 12 residues. V lost 2 bases to trimming and J lost 4 bases, with 5 bases between them. Germline V gene lookup returns CDR1 SGDLS and CDR2 YYNGEE.

Details on this clone: Mismatch with germline at one junction end may stem from a read error. This chain connects TRBV7-3 to TRBJ2-5; 7 bases fit TRBD2. Germline CDR1 is SGHTA and CDR2 is FQGTGA. There are 15 residues in the CDR3. The CDR3 DNA is TGTGCCAGCAGCATAACTAGCGCTAGCCAAGAGACCCAGTACTTC. Protein sequence: CASSITSASQETQYF. Combining the CDR3 with reference TRBV7-3 and TRBJ2-5 gives the whole variable domain GAGVSQTPSNKVTEKGKYVELRCDPISGHTALYWYRQSLGQGPEFLIYFQGTGAADDSGLPNDRFFAVRPEGSVSTLKIQRTERGDSAVYLCASSITSASQETQYFGPGTRLLVL.

The chain employs TRBV7-9 and TRBJ1-5; the match to TRBD1 covers 7 bases. CDR1 and CDR2 from the germline V gene are SEHNR and FQNEAQ (reference sequence). The trim removed 9 bases at V and 0 bases at J, leaving 14 bases unmatched. The CDR3 runs to 17 residues. The CDR3 is CARKPGQSCDSNQPQHF. The DNA of the CDR3 is TGTGCCAGGAAACCGGGACAGAGTTGTGATAGCAATCAGCCCCAGCATTTT.

The chain is built from TRBV7-3 and TRBJ1-6, with D perhaps matching TRBD1 (5 bases). Trimming cost V 5 bases and J 7 bases, with 9 bases left between them. This CDR3 has 13 residues. The V gene's germline CDR1 is SGHTA and CDR2 FQGTGA. The DNA for the CDR3 is TGTGCCAGCAGCGATGGGGGGAATTCACCCCTCCACTTT. Protein: CASSDGGNSPLHF.

The chain employs TRBV7-2 and TRBJ1-3; the D gene is possibly TRBD1 (6 bases). This CDR3 is 16 amino acids long. The germline gives CDR1 SGHTA, CDR2 FQGNSA. V was shortened by 1 base and J by 0 bases, with 10 bases between the two germline ends. CDR3 sequence: CASSLEGGFSGNTIYF. In nucleotides, the CDR3 is TGTGCCAGCAGCTTAGAAGGGGGTTTCTCTGGAAACACCATATATTTT.

The genes are TRBV6-2 or TRBV6-3 and TRBJ2-7, with 7 bases that match TRBD2. Germline V gene lookup returns CDR1 MNHEY and CDR2 SVGEGT. The CDR3 loop spans 12 amino acids. After removal of 2 bases from V and 7 bases from J, the junction contained 2 bases not matched to a gene. The CDR3 region has the DNA TGTGCCAGCAGTTACGGAGCGGGGGAGCAGTACTTC. This encodes CASSYGAGEQYF.

The rearrangement joins TRBV6-5 to TRBJ2-5; TRBD1 aligns across 7 bases. The CDR3 consists of 14 residues. Trimming cost V 1 base and J 9 bases; bases outside gene matches: 8. CDR1 is MNHEY, CDR2 SVGAGI, per germline. DNA of the CDR3: TGTGCCAGCAGTTACTTATGGGACAGTTCAGCCCAGTACTTC. Translating gives CASSYLWDSSAQYF.

The V and J genes are TRBV27 and TRBJ2-1; 9 bases agree with TRBD2. The CDR3 consists of 16 residues. The junction had 5 bases not matched to a gene; V was cut back by 3 bases and J by 2 bases. Per germline, CDR1 MNHEY and CDR2 SMNVEV (reference sequence). CDR3 sequence reads: CASSFAGGSTYNEQFF. CDR3 DNA sequence: TGTGCCAGCAGTTTCGCGGGAGGGTCTACCTACAATGAGCAGTTCTTC.